A selection of T cell receptor beta chains follows, all from one sample in a study of shared clonotypes between healthy human individuals. Measured with immunoSEQ multiplex PCR; TCRdb has only the in-frame clones, and not every one. The sample lists around 430,000 clones, 70% to 80% occurring once. Sequencing was carried out using PBMCs. The source is a woman between 40 and 55 years old in good health. Some clones in this sample may be carry-over from other donors' samples. Each CDR3 is given with its conserved first and last residue. The order of the fields is J gene, clone size, V gene, D gene, CDR3 protein, CDR3 DNA. The D gene is left open where the match is weak. Some rows have no size entry. The others give once, few or many, or a class for an expanded clone.

TRBJ2-5	once	TRBV5-1	NA	CASSSAGGAETQYF	TGCGCCAGCAGTTCGGCCGGGGGCGCCGAGACCCAGTACTTC
TRBJ2-7	NA	TRBV30	TRBD1	CAWSVGTGGFNEQYF	TGTGCCTGGAGTGTCGGGACAGGGGGCTTCAACGAGCAGTACTTC
TRBJ2-1	NA	TRBV7-2	TRBD2	CASSRTSGRGNEQFF	TGTGCCAGCAGTCGCACTAGCGGGAGGGGGAATGAGCAGTTCTTC
TRBJ2-7	NA	TRBV7-6	TRBD1	CASSSLTGGDYEQYF	TGTGCCAGCAGCTCCCTGACAGGGGGGGACTACGAGCAGTACTTC
TRBJ2-5	NA	TRBV4-1	NA	CASSQAYRDQETQYF	TGCGCCAGCAGCCAAGCCTACAGGGACCAAGAGACCCAGTACTTC
TRBJ2-2	NA	TRBV7-8	NA	CASSLAGVAGELFF	TGTGCCAGCAGCTTAGCGGGAGTGGCCGGGGAGCTGTTTTTT
TRBJ1-1	few	TRBV4-3	NA	CASSRAGASTEAFF	TGCGCCAGCAGCCGTGCCGGGGCGAGCACTGAAGCTTTCTTT
TRBJ1-2	NA	TRBV2	NA	CASSESGSIYGYTF	TGTGCCAGCAGTGAATCGGGAAGTATCTATGGCTACACCTTC
TRBJ1-4	NA	TRBV4-2	NA	CASSRDINEKLFF	TGTGCCAGCAGCCGGGATATTAATGAAAAACTGTTTTTT
TRBJ1-1	NA	TRBV5-1	NA	CASSLEQAGQAFF	TGCGCCAGCAGCTTGGAACAGGCCGGCCAAGCTTTCTTT
TRBJ2-1	few	TRBV11-2	NA	CASSGDLAAGEEQFF	TGTGCCAGCAGCGGGGACTTAGCCGCGGGTGAAGAGCAGTTCTTC
TRBJ2-2	NA	TRBV29-1	TRBD1	CSAKPGQGRTGELFF	TGCAGCGCTAAACCGGGACAGGGACGGACCGGGGAGCTGTTTTTT
TRBJ2-1	NA	TRBV18	NA	CASSPPLADLNEQFF	TGTGCCAGCTCACCACCGCTGGCAGACCTCAATGAGCAGTTCTTC
TRBJ2-5	NA	TRBV25-1	NA	CASSEYGGGTQYF	TGTGCCAGCAGTGAATATGGTGGCGGGACCCAGTACTTC
TRBJ2-1	NA	TRBV2	TRBD2	CASKSTSGLYNEQFF	TGTGCCAGCAAATCAACTAGCGGATTATACAATGAGCAGTTCTTC
TRBJ2-7	few	TRBV2	TRBD2	CASRVSGSSSEQYF	TGTGCCAGCAGAGTTAGCGGGAGCAGCTCCGAGCAGTACTTC
TRBJ2-3	once	TRBV7-9	NA	CASSIQVTDTQYF	TGTGCCAGCAGCATCCAGGTGACAGATACGCAGTATTTT
TRBJ2-7	NA	TRBV6-1	NA	CASSEASGLHEQYF	TGTGCCAGCAGTGAAGCCAGCGGACTCCACGAGCAGTACTTC
TRBJ1-2	NA	TRBV6-5	TRBD1	CASNREQGDGYGYTF	TGTGCCAGCAACCGCGAACAGGGGGACGGCTATGGCTACACCTTC
TRBJ2-3	NA	TRBV7-3	TRBD2	CASSPIAGSTDTQYF	TGTGCCAGCAGCCCCATAGCGGGTAGCACAGATACGCAGTATTTT
TRBJ2-4	NA	TRBV10-2	NA	CASSESVGTAKNIQYF	TGCGCCAGCAGTGAGTCTGTGGGGACAGCCAAAAACATTCAGTACTTC
TRBJ2-5	few	TRBV12-5	NA	CASGLSLGEQETQYF	TGTGCTAGTGGTTTGTCACTGGGGGAACAAGAGACCCAGTACTTC